This T cell receptor beta chain was identified during a study of glioma-infiltrating T cells. Whole-study findings and limits: Above-expected tissue-blood divergence occurred in all gliomas, most in low-grade ones.

V was cut by 7 bases and J by 6 bases, with 12 bases left in between. Germline lookup yields CDR1 SQVTM and CDR2 ANQGSEA. This CDR3 has 11 amino acids. The iRepertoire nested amplicon-rescue multiplex PCR amplified TCR alpha and beta CDR3s from RNA. From the multiplex PCR reads, TCRdb called clonotypes with MiXCR, one entry per CDR3 protein. The sample lists more than 85,000 distinct CDR3 sequences; around 25% were seen once. This clonotype was detected ten times or more. Its antigen remains unknown. V gene TRBV29-1 combines with J gene TRBJ1-1, with D possibly TRBD1 on 6 matching bases. The TCR originated in a human donor with low-grade glioma or glioblastoma, undergoing nonglioma brain surgery, or in good health (not recorded which). Specimen: glioma tissue, nonneoplastic brain tissue, or PBMCs (not recorded which). DNA of the CDR3: TGCAGCGCCCCAGGGGCAGCTGAAGCTTTCTTT. Encoded protein: CSAPGAAEAFF.